There are many counts of the clone carrying this T cell receptor (beta chain). Its antigen is not identified. Trimming took off 5 bases at V and 4 bases at J, with 18 bases between the two ends. Per germline, CDR1 SGHNT and CDR2 YENEEA. The CDR3 runs to 15 residues. This entry comes from a study of T-cell memory formation after mild COVID-19. The wider study: Across donors, TCR clusters were largely donor specific.

Employing constant-segment primers, 5'RACE generated TCR alpha and TCR beta cDNA libraries bearing sample barcodes and UMIs. TCRdb independently ran MiXCR on the 5' RACE reads; one entry per CDR3 protein. The sample holds 350,000 to 400,000 distinct CDR3 sequences, under 25% seen once. Whole-study results and caveats: Chiefly within CM and EM were the contracting CD4+ clones; CD8+ ones were within EMRA. Second-wave clones peaking on day 37 lacked confirmed SARS-CoV-2 specificity.

This clonotype originated in an adult woman who had mild COVID-19 (a few samples of this study predate the infection). Cell type and time point are not known. Sample: PBMCs or a T cell subset sorted from them (not recorded which). The chain recombines TRBV11-3 with TRBJ2-7, with a weak D call TRBD1 (7 bases). As DNA, the CDR3 is TGTGCCAGCAGCCCCCAGGGGGGTATGTCTTACGAGCAGTACTTC. Translated, it gives CASSPQGGMSYEQYF.